The T cell receptor beta chain described here comes from a study of low-dose radiotherapy and immunotherapy resistance in tumors. On the study more broadly: Patients took oral aspirin 300 mg daily for four cycles from cycle 1 day 1. Primers targeting TRAV and TRBV primed first-strand cDNA, covering alpha and beta chains.

Time point reported: before trial treatment. Donors received a regimen that comprised nivolumab, ipilimumab, aspirin, low-dose cyclophosphamide and low-dose radiotherapy. Germline CDR1 and CDR2: MNHNS and SASEGT. J was trimmed by 11 bases and V by 3 bases; bases with no gene match: 19. This CDR3 contains 17 residues. About this clonotype: A far larger clone is only one base removed, so a read error is likely.

For amplifying TCRs, the PCR ran for approximately 18 cycles with Phusion, which was used together with a constant-region primer and the adapter on the V primers. In vitro transcription amplified isolated mRNA. Using its own MiXCR run on the reads, TCRdb lists one record per CDR3 protein. Found here are about 46,000 distinct CDR3 sequences, approximately 12% of them singletons; the top ten hold roughly 6.2%. Specimen: PBMCs, collected before treatment. This chain joins TRBV6-1 and TRBJ2-5, with 9 bases lining up with TRBD1. This clonotype was sampled from a female donor with ovarian cancer. The CDR3 DNA sequence: TGTGCCAGCAGTGATGGGGGGACAGGGATATTGGGGAATGAGCAGTACTTC. Amino acid sequence: CASSDGGTGILGNEQYF.